The clone carrying this TCR beta chain was seen repeatedly, ten times or more. The CDR3 sequence is 18 residues long. Germline values: CDR1 SGHVS, CDR2 FNYEAQ. The trim removed 5 bases at V and 1 base at J, leaving 11 bases unmatched. This record comes from a study of human T cells and chemical hapten exposure. Specified time point: patch test 2, 6 weeks after DPC sensitization. The treatment here: therapeutic diphenylcyclopropenone sensitization with weekly scalp DPC. TCRdb re-derived calls from the RACE reads in MiXCR, one entry per CDR3 protein. The sample has a few hundred thousand distinct CDR3 sequences, over 6% seen once.

Specimen: whole blood, collected in connection with sensitization to the hapten diphenylcyclopropenone (DPC). The chain carries TRBV7-6 and TRBJ2-5; TRBD2 aligns across 12 bases. This clonotype was sampled from a young woman with alopecia areata. Some clones in this sample may be carry-over from other donors' samples. CDR3 bases: TGTGCCAGCAGCCGGACTAGCGGGGCCCTTCTCGTCCAAGAGACCCAGTACTTC. This codes for CASSRTSGALLVQETQYF.